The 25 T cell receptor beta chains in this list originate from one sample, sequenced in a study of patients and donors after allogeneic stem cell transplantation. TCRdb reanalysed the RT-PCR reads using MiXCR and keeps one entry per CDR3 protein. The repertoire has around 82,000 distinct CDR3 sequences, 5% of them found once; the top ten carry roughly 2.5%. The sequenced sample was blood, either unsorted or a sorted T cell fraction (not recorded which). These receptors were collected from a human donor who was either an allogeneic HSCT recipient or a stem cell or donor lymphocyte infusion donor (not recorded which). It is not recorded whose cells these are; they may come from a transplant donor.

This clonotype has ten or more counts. The CDR3 DNA reads as TGCGCCAGCGGCCCAGGGACGAACACAGATACGCAGTATTTT. As protein: CASGPGTNTDTQYF. The V and J genes are TRBV5-1 and TRBJ2-3, with D possibly being TRBD1 or TRBD2 (5 bases each). V lost 7 bases to trimming and J lost 2 bases, with 14 bases between them. Germline values: CDR1 SGHRS, CDR2 YFSETQ. The CDR3 length is 14 residues.

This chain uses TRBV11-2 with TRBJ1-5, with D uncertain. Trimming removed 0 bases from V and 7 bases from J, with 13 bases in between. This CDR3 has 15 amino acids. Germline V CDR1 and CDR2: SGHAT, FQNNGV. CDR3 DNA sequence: TGTGCCAGCAGCTTAGACCCCTCCAGGTCCCAGCCCCAGCATTTT. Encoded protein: CASSLDPSRSQPQHF.

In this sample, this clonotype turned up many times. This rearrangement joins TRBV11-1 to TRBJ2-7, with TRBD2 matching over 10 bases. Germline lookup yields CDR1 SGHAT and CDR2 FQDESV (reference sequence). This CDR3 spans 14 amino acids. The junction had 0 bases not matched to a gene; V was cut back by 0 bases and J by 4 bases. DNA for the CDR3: TGTGCCAGCAGCTTAGCAGCGGGAGGGTACGAGCAGTACTTC. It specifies CASSLAAGGYEQYF.

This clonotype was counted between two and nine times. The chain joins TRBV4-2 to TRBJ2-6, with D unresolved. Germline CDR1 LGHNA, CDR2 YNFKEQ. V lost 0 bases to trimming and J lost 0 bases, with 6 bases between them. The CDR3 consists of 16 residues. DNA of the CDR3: TGTGCCAGCAGCCAAGAGGTCGGCTCTGGGGCCAACGTCCTGACTTTC. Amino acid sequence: CASSQEVGSGANVLTF.

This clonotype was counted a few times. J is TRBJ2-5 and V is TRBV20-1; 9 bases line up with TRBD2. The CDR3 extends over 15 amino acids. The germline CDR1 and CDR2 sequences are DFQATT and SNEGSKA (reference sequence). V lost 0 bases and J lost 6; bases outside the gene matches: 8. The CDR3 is CSARDGAGGQKTQYF. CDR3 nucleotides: TGCAGTGCTAGAGATGGGGCGGGAGGGCAAAAGACCCAGTACTTC.

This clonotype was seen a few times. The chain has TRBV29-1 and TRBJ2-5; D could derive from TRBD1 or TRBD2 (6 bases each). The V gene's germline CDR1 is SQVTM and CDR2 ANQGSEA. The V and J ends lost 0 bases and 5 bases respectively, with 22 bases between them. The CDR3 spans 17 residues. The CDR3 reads CSVEDRGSESGWETQYF. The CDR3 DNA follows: TGCAGCGTTGAAGATAGGGGGAGTGAAAGCGGGTGGGAGACCCAGTACTTC.

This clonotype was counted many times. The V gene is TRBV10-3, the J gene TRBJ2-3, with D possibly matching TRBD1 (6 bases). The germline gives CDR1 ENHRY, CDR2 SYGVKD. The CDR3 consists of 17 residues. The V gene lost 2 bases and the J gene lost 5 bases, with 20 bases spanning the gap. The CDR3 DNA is TGTGCCATCAGTGAGCCCAGAACAGGGTCGCGGAGAGATACGCAGTATTTT. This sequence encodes CAISEPRTGSRRDTQYF.

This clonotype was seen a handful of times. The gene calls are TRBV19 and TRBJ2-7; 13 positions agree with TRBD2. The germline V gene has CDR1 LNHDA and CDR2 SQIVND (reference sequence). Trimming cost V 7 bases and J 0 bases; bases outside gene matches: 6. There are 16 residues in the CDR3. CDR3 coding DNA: TGTGCCAGTACCCGCCGACTAGCGGGGGGCTCCTACGAGCAGTACTTC. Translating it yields CASTRRLAGGSYEQYF.

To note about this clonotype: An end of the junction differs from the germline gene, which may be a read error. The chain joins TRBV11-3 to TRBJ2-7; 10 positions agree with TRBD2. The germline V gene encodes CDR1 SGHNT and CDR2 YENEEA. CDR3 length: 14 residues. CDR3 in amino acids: CANSSASGGYEQYF. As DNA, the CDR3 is TGTGCCAACAGCTCAGCTAGCGGGGGCTACGAGCAGTACTTC. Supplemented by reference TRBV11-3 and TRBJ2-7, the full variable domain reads EAGVVQSPRYKIIEKKQPVAFWCNPISGHNTLYWYLQNLGQGPELLIRYENEEAVDDSQLPKDRFSAERLKGVDSTLKIQPAELGDSAVYLCANSSASGGYEQYFGPGTRLTVT.

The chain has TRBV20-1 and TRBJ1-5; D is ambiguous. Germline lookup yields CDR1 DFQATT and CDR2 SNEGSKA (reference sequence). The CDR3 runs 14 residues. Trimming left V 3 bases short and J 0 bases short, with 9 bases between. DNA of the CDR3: TGCAGTGCTAGTTGGTCGATTAGCAATCAGCCCCAGCATTTT. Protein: CSASWSISNQPQHF.

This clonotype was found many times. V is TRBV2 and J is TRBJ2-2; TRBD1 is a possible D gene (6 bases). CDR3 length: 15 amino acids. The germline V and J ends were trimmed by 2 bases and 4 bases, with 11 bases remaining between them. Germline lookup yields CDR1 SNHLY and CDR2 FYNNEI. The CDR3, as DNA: TGTGCCAGCAGTGAAACGGGCAGGGGCACCGGGGAGCTGTTTTTT. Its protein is CASSETGRGTGELFF.

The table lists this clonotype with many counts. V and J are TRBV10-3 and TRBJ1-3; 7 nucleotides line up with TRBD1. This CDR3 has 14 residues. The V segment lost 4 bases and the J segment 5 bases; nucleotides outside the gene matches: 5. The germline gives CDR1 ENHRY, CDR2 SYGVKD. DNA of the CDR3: TGTGCCATCAGTGGGACAGGTATACGAAACACCATATATTTT. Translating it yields CAISGTGIRNTIYF.

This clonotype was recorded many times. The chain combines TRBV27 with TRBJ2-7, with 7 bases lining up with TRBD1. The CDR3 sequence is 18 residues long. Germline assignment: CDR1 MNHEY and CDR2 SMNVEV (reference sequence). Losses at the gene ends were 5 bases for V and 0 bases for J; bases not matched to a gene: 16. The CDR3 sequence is CASSPRFRPDRDSYEQYF. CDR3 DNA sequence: TGTGCCAGCAGTCCACGGTTTAGGCCAGACAGGGACTCCTACGAGCAGTACTTC.

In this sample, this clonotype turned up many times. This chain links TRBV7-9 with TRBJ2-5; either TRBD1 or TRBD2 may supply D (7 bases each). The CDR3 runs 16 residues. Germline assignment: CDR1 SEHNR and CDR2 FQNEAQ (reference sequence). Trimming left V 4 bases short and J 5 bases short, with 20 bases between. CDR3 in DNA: TGTGCCAGCAGCTCCCGGGGAGGGGGCCTCAGGGAGACCCAGTACTTC. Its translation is CASSSRGGGLRETQYF.

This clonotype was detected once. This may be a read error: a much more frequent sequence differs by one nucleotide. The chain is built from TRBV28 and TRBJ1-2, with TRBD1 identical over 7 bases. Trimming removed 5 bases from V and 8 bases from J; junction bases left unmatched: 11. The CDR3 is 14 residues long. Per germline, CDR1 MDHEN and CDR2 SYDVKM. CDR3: CASSPGQEVEGYTF. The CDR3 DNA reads TGTGCCAGCAGTCCTGGACAGGAGGTGGAGGGCTACACCTTC.

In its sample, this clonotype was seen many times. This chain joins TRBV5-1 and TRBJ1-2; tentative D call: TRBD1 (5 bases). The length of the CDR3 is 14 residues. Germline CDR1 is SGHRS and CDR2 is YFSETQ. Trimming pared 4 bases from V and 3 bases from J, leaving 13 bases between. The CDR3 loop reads CASSPGGRDYGYTF. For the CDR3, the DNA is TGCGCCAGCAGCCCCGGAGGCAGGGACTATGGCTACACCTTC.

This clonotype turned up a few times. The CDR3 reads CASSYGRRGSSYEQYF. The CDR3 region has the DNA TGTGCCAGCAGTTACGGTAGGCGGGGGTCGTCCTACGAGCAGTACTTC. The rearrangement uses TRBV6-5 and TRBJ2-7; 7 bases map to TRBD2. The CDR3 is made up of 16 amino acids. With V trimmed by 2 bases and J by 1 base, 8 bases remained unmatched. Germline CDR1 MNHEY, CDR2 SVGAGI.

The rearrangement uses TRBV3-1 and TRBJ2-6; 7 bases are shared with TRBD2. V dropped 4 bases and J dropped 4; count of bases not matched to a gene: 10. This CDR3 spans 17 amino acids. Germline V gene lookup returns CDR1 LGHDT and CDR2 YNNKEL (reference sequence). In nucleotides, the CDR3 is TGTGCCAGCAGCCCCCTATTGCGGGGGACGGGGGCCAACGTCCTGACTTTC. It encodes CASSPLLRGTGANVLTF.

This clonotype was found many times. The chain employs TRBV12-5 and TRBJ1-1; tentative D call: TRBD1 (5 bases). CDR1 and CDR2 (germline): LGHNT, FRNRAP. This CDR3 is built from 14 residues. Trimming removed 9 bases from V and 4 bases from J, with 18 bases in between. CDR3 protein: CASATGTGVTEAFF. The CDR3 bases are TGTGCTAGCGCAACCGGGACGGGGGTCACTGAAGCTTTCTTT.

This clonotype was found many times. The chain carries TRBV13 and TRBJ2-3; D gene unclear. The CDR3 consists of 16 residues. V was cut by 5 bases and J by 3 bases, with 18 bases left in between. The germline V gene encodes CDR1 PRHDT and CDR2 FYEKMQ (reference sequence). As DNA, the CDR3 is TGTGCCAGCAGCGCCCGTTCCGGGTCCTCTACAGATACGCAGTATTTT. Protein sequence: CASSARSGSSTDTQYF.

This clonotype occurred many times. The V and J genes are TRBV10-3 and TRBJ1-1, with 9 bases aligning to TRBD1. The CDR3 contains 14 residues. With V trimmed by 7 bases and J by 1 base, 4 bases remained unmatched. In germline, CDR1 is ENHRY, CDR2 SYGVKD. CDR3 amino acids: CAITPDRGNTEAFF. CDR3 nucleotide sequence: TGTGCCATCACCCCGGACAGGGGGAACACTGAAGCTTTCTTT.

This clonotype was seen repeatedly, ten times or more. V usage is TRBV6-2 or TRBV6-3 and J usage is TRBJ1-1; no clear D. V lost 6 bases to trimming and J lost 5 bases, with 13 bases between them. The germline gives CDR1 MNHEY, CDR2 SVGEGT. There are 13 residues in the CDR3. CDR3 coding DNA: TGTGCCAGCAGCTCCCTCAGGTGGACTGAAGCTTTCTTT. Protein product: CASSSLRWTEAFF.

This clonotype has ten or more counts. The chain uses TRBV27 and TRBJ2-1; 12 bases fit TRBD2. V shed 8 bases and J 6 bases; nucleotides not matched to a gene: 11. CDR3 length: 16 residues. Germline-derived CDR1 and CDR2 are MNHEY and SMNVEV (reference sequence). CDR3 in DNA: TGTGCCAGCTGTAGTCAATCTAGCGGGAGGGGCAATGAGCAGTTCTTC. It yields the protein CASCSQSSGRGNEQFF.

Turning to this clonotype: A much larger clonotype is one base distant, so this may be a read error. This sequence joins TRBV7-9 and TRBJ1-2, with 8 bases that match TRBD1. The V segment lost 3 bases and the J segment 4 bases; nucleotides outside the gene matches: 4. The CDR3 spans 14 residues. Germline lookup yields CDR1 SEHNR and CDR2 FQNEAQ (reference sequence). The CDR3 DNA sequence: TGTGCCAGCAGCTTTATCACAGGGGGCTATGGCTACACCTTC. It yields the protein CASSFITGGYGYTF.

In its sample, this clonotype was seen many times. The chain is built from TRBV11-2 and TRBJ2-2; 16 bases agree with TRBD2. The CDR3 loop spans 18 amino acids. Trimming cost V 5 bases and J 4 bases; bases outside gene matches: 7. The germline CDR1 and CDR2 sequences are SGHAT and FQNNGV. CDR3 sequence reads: CASSPGTSGRAPTGELFF. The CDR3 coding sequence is TGTGCCAGCAGCCCAGGGACTAGCGGGAGGGCCCCCACCGGGGAGCTGTTTTTT.